The sample holds a few counts of the clone carrying this T cell receptor beta chain. Antigen unknown. The sample comes from a study of response to subunit inactivated influenza vaccine. The length of the CDR3 is 15 residues. V was pared by 5 bases and J by 5 bases, with 9 bases of the junction left unmatched. The germline gives CDR1 SGHTA, CDR2 FQGNSA. TCRdb reprocessed the RT-PCR reads with MiXCR, giving one entry per CDR3 protein. In the table there are roughly 570,000 distinct CDR3 sequences, 13% of which are singletons. Study-level findings and limits: The authors suggested that every seasonal influenza vaccination recruits few new T cells.

This sequence joins TRBV7-2 and TRBJ2-5; TRBD1 aligns across 9 bases. The sequence came from a man aged 45-65 years who received an inactivated influenza vaccine. The sequencing used PBMCs from blood, collected roughly 45 days after vaccination. The CDR3 sequence is CASSRTGASIETQYF. CDR3 nucleotide sequence: TGTGCCAGCAGCCGGACAGGGGCTTCTATCGAGACCCAGTACTTC.